Following are 27 T cell receptor beta chains from one sample sequenced in a study of T cell clonality in common variable immunodeficiency. General study findings and limits: In common variable immunodeficiency, TCR beta chains reportedly carried fewer deletions and N-nucleotide insertions.

Antigen specificity for these receptors is unknown. Some clones are missing from TCRdb's copy, which holds only in-frame ones; the method was immunoSEQ multiplex PCR. The specimen's table records fewer than 20,000 clones. Material: peripheral blood mononuclear cells. These receptors were taken from a human donor with common variable immunodeficiency.

Remarks on this clone: The read stops 3 residues short of the end of the CDR3; the missing end is completed from the germline J gene. The chain joins TRBV9 to TRBJ2-3, with TRBD2 matching over 8 bases. The V segment lost 3 bases and the J segment 3 bases; nucleotides outside the gene matches: 3. CDR3 length: 14 amino acids. Germline values: CDR1 SGDLS, CDR2 YYNGEE. The sequenced CDR3 bases are TGTGCCAGCAGCGATGGGACTAGTACAGATACG. It codes for CASSDGTSTDT. The full CDR3 sequence reads CASSDGTSTDTQYF.

In the case of this clone: From the germline J gene comes the end of the CDR3, since the read stops 3 residues before it. This rearrangement joins TRBV27 to TRBJ2-1, with D tentatively TRBD2 (6 bases). Germline V gene sequence: CDR1 MNHEY, CDR2 SMNVEV (reference sequence). Between the trimmed V and J ends, which lost 7 bases and 0 bases, there was a span of 13 bases. The length of the CDR3 is 15 residues. CDR3 loop: CASTPTSSSYNEQFF. The sequenced CDR3 bases are TGTGCCAGCACCCCGACTAGTAGCTCCTACAATGAG.

For this clone: Sequencing ends 3 residues short of the CDR3 end; the germline J gene provides the rest. The genes are TRBV6-2 or TRBV6-3 and TRBJ2-7, with TRBD2 identical over 11 bases. The CDR3 runs to 16 residues. The germline V gene has CDR1 MNHEY and CDR2 SVGEGT. V was clipped by 4 bases and J by 4 bases; unmatched bases: 9. CDR3 region: CASSWTTSGIVYEQYF. The sequenced CDR3 bases are TGTGCCAGCAGTTGGACGACTAGCGGGATAGTTTACGAG.

With regard to this clone: The CDR3 end is not reached by the read, which stops 3 residues before it; the germline J gene fills it in. The gene calls are TRBV30 and TRBJ2-7; TRBD2 agrees at 8 bases. The CDR3 consists of 17 residues. The V gene end was trimmed by 2 bases and the J gene end by 3 bases; junction bases not matched to a gene: 15. The V gene's germline CDR1 is GTSNPN and CDR2 SVGIG (reference sequence). The covered CDR3 bases are TGTGCCTGGAGTACACTAAGCGGGAGTTTCTTACGCTACGAG. Encoded protein: CAWSTLSGSFLRYE. The entire CDR3 sequence reads CAWSTLSGSFLRYEQYF.

As to this clone: The read stops 3 residues short of the end of the CDR3; the missing end is completed from the germline J gene. The rearrangement links TRBV10-3 to TRBJ1-3; the D is unclear. Trimming shortened V by 6 bases and J by 1 base, and 7 bases separated the two germline ends. CDR3 length: 13 amino acids. CDR1 and CDR2 (germline): ENHRY, SYGVKD. The CDR3 bases that were read are TGTGCCATCAGGGGCGATTCTGGAAACACC. Translating it yields CAIRGDSGNT. The CDR3 as a whole reads CAIRGDSGNTIYF.

The CDR3: CASSLTGTDYGYTF. Partial CDR3 DNA: TGTGCCAGCAGCTTAACTGGGACAGACTATGGC. The V and J genes are TRBV7-3 and TRBJ1-2; 7 bases line up with TRBD1. The read halts 3 residues ahead of the CDR3 end, with the missing end drawn from the germline J gene. Germline assignment: CDR1 SGHTA and CDR2 FQGTGA. CDR3 length: 14 residues. V gave up 0 bases and J gave up 3 bases; unmatched junction bases: 1.

In the case of this clone: The CDR3 end falls 3 residues outside the read, so it is completed with the germline J gene. The chain employs TRBV19 and TRBJ2-2; D not certain. The length of the CDR3 is 16 residues. Germline assignment: CDR1 LNHDA and CDR2 SQIVND (reference sequence). Trimming cost V 4 bases and J 0 bases, with 12 bases left between them. The chain's CDR3 is CASSNVGPSNTGELFF. CDR3 DNA, as far as it was read: TGTGCCAGTAGTAACGTAGGGCCCTCGAACACCGGGGAG.

Worth noting for this clone: The sequence runs out 3 residues before the end of the CDR3; the remainder is reconstructed from the germline J gene. The chain employs TRBV4-2 and TRBJ2-7; 7 bases line up with TRBD2. V was pared by 0 bases and J by 6 bases, with 17 bases of the junction left unmatched. Germline loops: CDR1 LGHNA, CDR2 YNFKEQ. The CDR3 has 18 amino acids. CDR3 DNA, as far as it was read: TGTGCCAGCAGCCAAGATAGGACCGCTAGCGGAGCCTCATTCGAG. This encodes CASSQDRTASGASFE. The full CDR3 reads CASSQDRTASGASFEQYF.

CDR3 region: CASRRVQALNSPLHF. The covered CDR3 bases are TGTGCCAGCAGGAGGGTTCAAGCTTTAAATTCACCC. The gene calls are TRBV2 and TRBJ1-6; D call uncertain. The read ends 3 residues early relative to the CDR3; the germline J gene fills the gap. The CDR3 length is 15 residues. Germline lookup yields CDR1 SNHLY and CDR2 FYNNEI. Trimming shortened V by 6 bases and J by 7 bases, and 16 bases separated the two germline ends. Combining the CDR3 with reference TRBV2 and TRBJ1-6 gives the whole variable domain EPEVTQTPSHQVTQMGQEVILRCVPISNHLYFYWYRQILGQKVEFLVSFYNNEISEKSEIFDDQFSVERPDGSNFTLKIRSTKLEDSAMYFCASRRVQALNSPLHFGNGTRLTVT.

About this clone: The read finishes 3 residues shy of the CDR3 end, and the germline J gene is used to complete it. V usage is TRBV5-8 and J usage is TRBJ2-2, with D hard to call. The CDR3 sequence is 13 residues long. Trimming left V 0 bases short and J 4 bases short, with 4 bases between. The germline CDR1 and CDR2 sequences are SGHTS and YDEGEE. The CDR3 bases that were read are TGTGCCAGCAGCTTGGACGGCACCGGGGAG. Amino acid sequence: CASSLDGTGE. From start to end, the CDR3 is CASSLDGTGELFF. Full variable domain (outside the CDR3, taken from reference TRBV5-8 and TRBJ2-2): EAGVTQSPTHLIKTRGQQATLRCSPISGHTSVYWYQQALGLGLQFLLWYDEGEERNRGNFPPRFSGRQFPNYSSELNVNALELEDSALYLCASSLDGTGELFFGEGSRLTVL.

Worth noting for this clone: From the germline J gene comes the end of the CDR3, since the read stops 3 residues before it. The rearrangement joins TRBV19 to TRBJ2-1; tentative D call: TRBD2 (6 bases). CDR1 is LNHDA, CDR2 SQIVND, per germline (reference sequence). This CDR3 contains 20 residues. V lost 0 bases and J lost 3, with 24 bases in between. The CDR3 protein is CASSIDPARTKMRSYNEQFF. CDR3 bases read: TGTGCCAGTAGTATAGATCCGGCTAGGACTAAGATGCGGAGCTACAATGAG. Filled out from reference TRBV19 and TRBJ2-1, the complete variable domain reads DGGITQSPKYLFRKEGQNVTLSCEQNLNHDAMYWYRQDPGQGLRLIYYSQIVNDFQKGDIAEGYSVSREKKESFPLTVTSAQKNPTAFYLCASSIDPARTKMRSYNEQFFGPGTRLTVL.

Regarding this clone: The CDR3 is cut off 3 residues early in the read; its end comes from the germline J gene. The V call is TRBV2, the J call TRBJ2-7; weak D call: TRBD2 (6 bases). Looked up from germline, CDR1 is SNHLY and CDR2 is FYNNEI. The CDR3 runs 12 residues. Trimming shortened V by 6 bases and J by 3 bases, and 9 bases separated the two germline ends. The covered CDR3 bases are TGTGCCAGCAGCTCGGGACTCTACGAG. This codes for CASSSGLYE. The full CDR3 protein is CASSSGLYEQYF.

This clone is medium-sized by frequency. The read terminates 3 residues before the CDR3 end, so the remaining end is supplied by the germline J gene. The V and J genes are TRBV20-1 and TRBJ2-7; 7 bases align to TRBD1. V lost 4 bases to trimming and J lost 2 bases; unmatched junction nucleotides: 11. CDR1 and CDR2 (germline): DFQATT, SNEGSKA (reference sequence). The CDR3 runs 15 residues. The CDR3 protein is CSATQSQGLPYEQYF. The CDR3 DNA, read in part, is TGCAGTGCTACCCAATCACAGGGGCTTCCCTACGAG.

Turning to this clone: The read ends 3 residues before the CDR3 terminus; that terminus is restored from the germline J gene. This chain joins TRBV4-1 and TRBJ2-2, with 7 positions matching TRBD2. Losses at the gene ends were 1 base for V and 1 base for J; bases not matched to a gene: 6. Germline V gene data show CDR1 as MGHRA and CDR2 as YSYEKL. The CDR3 loop spans 17 amino acids. The CDR3 loop is CASSQGFLAVNTGELFF. The sequenced part of the CDR3 DNA is TGCGCCAGCAGCCAAGGTTTCCTAGCGGTGAACACCGGGGAG.

This clone is deemed medium-sized by its frequency. The CDR3 extends 3 residues past the end of the read, so its final part is completed from the germline J gene. The chain joins TRBV18 to TRBJ2-2; a weak D match, TRBD1 (5 bases). The CDR3 totals 14 residues. The V gene's germline CDR1 is KGHSH and CDR2 LQKENI. Trimming took 4 bases from V and 1 from J, leaving 7 bases between them. The CDR3 loop is CASSLQGNTGELFF. The DNA read from the CDR3 is TGTGCCAGCTCACTGCAGGGGAACACCGGGGAG.

Comments on this clone: The read is 3 residues too short to cover the CDR3 end, so that end is filled in from the germline J gene. This sequence joins TRBV7-2 and TRBJ2-7; the match to TRBD1 covers 10 bases. The ends lost 3 bases at V and 5 bases at J; junction bases unmatched: 4. Germline V CDR1 and CDR2: SGHTA, FQGNSA. The CDR3 spans 14 residues. The CDR3 is CASSFLGTGDEQYF. The sequenced part of the CDR3 DNA is TGTGCCAGCAGCTTTCTCGGGACAGGGGACGAG.

About this clone itself: Read sequence stops 3 residues before the CDR3 end, and the germline J gene provides the missing end. The chain combines TRBV20-1 with TRBJ1-6; 7 positions match TRBD1. The ends lost 6 bases at V and 1 base at J; junction bases unmatched: 9. The CDR3 has 16 amino acids. Germline assignment: CDR1 DFQATT and CDR2 SNEGSKA (reference sequence). CDR3 bases read: TGCAGTGCGGTTGACAGGGTTAGGTCCTATAATTCACCC. This translates into CSAVDRVRSYNSP. The whole CDR3 reads CSAVDRVRSYNSPLHF.

On this clone itself: The CDR3 end is not reached by the read, which stops 3 residues before it; the germline J gene fills it in. The chain uses TRBV19 and TRBJ1-1; D may be TRBD1 (5 bases). The V gene's germline CDR1 is LNHDA and CDR2 SQIVND (reference sequence). This CDR3 contains 13 residues. CDR3 sequence: CASTPGGARGAFF. The sequenced CDR3 bases are TGTGCCAGTACCCCCGGAGGGGCCCGAGGA.

Turning to this clone: The CDR3 goes on 3 residues after the read ends, and that part is filled in from the germline J gene. The chain recombines TRBV19 with TRBJ2-5; 7 positions match TRBD2. The trim removed 3 bases at V and 5 bases at J, leaving 3 bases unmatched. The CDR3 is 13 residues long. Per the germline V gene, CDR1 is LNHDA and CDR2 is SQIVND (reference sequence). CDR3 protein: CASSILGGETQYF. The part of the CDR3 DNA that was read is TGTGCCAGTAGTATCCTGGGGGGGGAGACC.

As regards this clone: The CDR3 end lies 3 residues beyond the end of the read and is filled in from the germline J gene. The chain combines TRBV5-4 with TRBJ2-7; 8 bases are a match to TRBD1. Germline V gene sequence: CDR1 SGHNT, CDR2 YYREEE (reference sequence). This CDR3 contains 15 residues. Trimming removed 3 bases from V and 2 bases from J; junction bases left unmatched: 7. CDR3 DNA, as far as it was read: TGTGCCAGCAGCTCTGGGACAGGAGATCCCTACGAG. As protein: CASSSGTGDPYE. The whole CDR3 is CASSSGTGDPYEQYF.

Note on this clone: The read terminates 3 residues before the CDR3 end, so the remaining end is supplied by the germline J gene. This chain connects TRBV5-1 to TRBJ2-1, with 7 positions matching TRBD2. This CDR3 has 13 residues. The junction had 8 bases not matched to a gene; V was cut back by 8 bases and J by 6 bases. Germline-derived CDR1 and CDR2 are SGHRS and YFSETQ. The CDR3 protein is CASGRAGANEQFF. The CDR3 bases that were read are TGCGCCAGTGGACGGGCGGGAGCCAATGAG.

Note on this clone: Read sequence stops 3 residues before the CDR3 end, and the germline J gene provides the missing end. The rearrangement joins TRBV6-2 or TRBV6-3 to TRBJ2-7; perhaps TRBD2 as D (6 bases). CDR3 size: 14 residues. The V gene lost 5 bases and the J gene lost 2 bases, with 13 bases spanning the gap. In germline, CDR1 is MNHEY, CDR2 SVGEGT. This CDR3 reads CASSDGGRTYEQYF. The CDR3 bases that were read are TGTGCCAGCAGTGACGGAGGGCGCACCTACGAG.

Comments on this clone: The read ends 3 residues early relative to the CDR3; the germline J gene fills the gap. This chain connects TRBV4-2 to TRBJ2-1, with TRBD2 matching over 13 bases. V dropped 4 bases and J dropped 7; count of bases not matched to a gene: 4. This CDR3 comprises 15 residues. Germline-derived CDR1 and CDR2 are LGHNA and YNFKEQ. CDR3 DNA (partial): TGTGCCAGCAGCCTTGGACTAGCGGGAGTGAATGAG. Amino acid sequence: CASSLGLAGVNE. The CDR3 as a whole reads CASSLGLAGVNEQFF.

CDR3 DNA (partial): TGTGCCAGCAGCTCCCAGGGGGACTGGGCCAACGTC. It is translated as CASSSQGDWANV. The full CDR3 sequence reads CASSSQGDWANVLTF. This chain links TRBV5-5 with TRBJ2-6; TRBD1 is a possible D gene (7 bases). The read ends 3 residues early relative to the CDR3; the germline J gene fills the gap. Trimming took 3 bases from V and 5 from J, leaving 12 bases between them. The CDR3 loop spans 15 amino acids. CDR1 SGHKS and CDR2 YYEKEE come from the germline V gene (reference sequence).

Notes on this clone: The read gets to within 3 residues of the CDR3 end, and the germline J gene fills in the rest. The V call is TRBV6-2 or TRBV6-3, the J call TRBJ2-7, with 8 bases that match TRBD2. After removal of 5 bases from V and 2 bases from J, the junction contained 11 bases not matched to a gene. Germline CDR1 reads MNHEY; CDR2 reads SVGEGT. The length of the CDR3 is 16 residues. The CDR3 is CASSARGGPTAYEQYF. The part of the CDR3 DNA that was read is TGTGCCAGCAGTGCTCGGGGGGGGCCGACCGCCTACGAG.

Of note for this clone: The read ends 3 residues early relative to the CDR3; the germline J gene fills the gap. The V gene is TRBV30, the J gene TRBJ2-7, with 9 nucleotides matching TRBD2. CDR1 GTSNPN and CDR2 SVGIG come from the germline V gene (reference sequence). The J segment lost 2 bases and the V segment lost 4 bases, leaving 3 bases of the junction unmatched. The CDR3 contains 13 residues. This chain's CDR3 is CAWKTSGTYEQYF. Partial CDR3 DNA: TGTGCCTGGAAGACTAGCGGTACCTACGAG.

A word on this clone: The sequenced fragment ends 3 residues before the CDR3 boundary, so the rest is inferred from the germline J gene. This sequence joins TRBV7-2 and TRBJ1-1, with D possibly TRBD1 on 6 matching bases. The length of the CDR3 is 13 residues. Per germline, CDR1 SGHTA and CDR2 FQGNSA. The chain's CDR3 is CASSLPPGEEAFF. The sequenced part of the CDR3 DNA is TGTGCCAGCAGCCTACCTCCAGGGGAAGAA.